Below, 27 T cell receptor beta chains from the same sample are listed, as sequenced in a study of shared clonotypes between healthy human individuals. Measured with immunoSEQ multiplex PCR; TCRdb has only the in-frame clones, and not every one. The sample shows approximately 1,500,000 clones, roughly 96% of them seen only once. The sequencing sample was made of naive CD4+ T cells sorted from blood. Subset indicated: CD45RA+ positively selected. Source of these receptors: a man aged 25 to 45 in good health.

J is TRBJ2-5 and V is TRBV5-1; tentative D call: TRBD2 (5 bases). The V gene's germline CDR1 is SGHRS and CDR2 YFSETQ. The CDR3 is 14 amino acids. V lost 6 bases and J 7 bases, leaving 19 bases between the germline ends. The CDR3 sequence is CASKPGVTDGTQYF. In DNA, the CDR3 is TGCGCCAGCAAACCCGGGGTTACAGACGGGACCCAGTACTTC. Looking up the rest from reference TRBV5-1 and TRBJ2-5 gives the full variable domain: KAGVTQTPRYLIKTRGQQVTLSCSPISGHRSVSWYQQTPGQGLQFLFEYFSETQRNKGNFPGRFSGRQFSNSRSEMNVSTLELGDSALYLCASKPGVTDGTQYFGPGTRLLVL.

V gene TRBV25-1 combines with J gene TRBJ2-5, with no clear D. V was cut by 6 bases and J by 5 bases, with 7 bases left in between. Germline V gene lookup returns CDR1 MGHDK and CDR2 SYGVNS. The CDR3 covers 11 residues. The CDR3 loop reads CASSYGETQYF. The CDR3 DNA is TGTGCCAGCAGCTACGGGGAGACCCAGTACTTC.

The V and J genes are TRBV5-1 and TRBJ2-5, with D perhaps TRBD1 (5 bases). The germline gives CDR1 SGHRS, CDR2 YFSETQ. Trimming shortened V by 2 bases and J by 5 bases, and 16 bases separated the two germline ends. CDR3 size: 15 residues. CDR3 sequence reads: CASSLMGQNGETQYF. CDR3 DNA sequence: TGCGCCAGCAGCTTAATGGGGCAGAACGGGGAGACCCAGTACTTC.

The chain carries TRBV28 and TRBJ1-5; 9 bases are shared with TRBD1. CDR1 and CDR2 (germline): MDHEN, SYDVKM. The CDR3 runs to 15 residues. Germline trimming cut 6 bases from V and 7 bases from J; bases unmatched to any gene: 10. The chain's CDR3 is CASRLGQGTGQPQHF. The CDR3 DNA sequence: TGTGCCAGCAGATTGGGACAGGGAACTGGGCAGCCCCAGCATTTT.

This clone showed up just once. This chain connects TRBV28 to TRBJ1-2; D unclear. Germline values: CDR1 MDHEN, CDR2 SYDVKM. This CDR3 comprises 12 residues. Trimming left V 9 bases short and J 4 bases short, with 12 bases between. CDR3 nucleotide sequence: TGTGCCAGTGAAAGGTTACCCTATGGCTACACCTTC. Translation: CASERLPYGYTF.

This clone was detected once. This chain links TRBV10-1 with TRBJ1-1; perhaps TRBD1 as D (5 bases). The length of the CDR3 is 14 residues. CDR1 WNHNN and CDR2 SYGVQD come from the germline V gene (reference sequence). V dropped 6 bases and J dropped 3 bases, with 14 bases sitting between them. This CDR3 reads CASRERRGDTEAFF. The DNA of the CDR3 is TGCGCCAGCAGAGAAAGGAGAGGGGACACTGAAGCTTTCTTT.

This clone appeared once. CDR3 in DNA: TGCGCCAGCAGCCCGGGACAGGCGGGGAACACTGAAGCTTTCTTT. Protein product: CASSPGQAGNTEAFF. J is TRBJ1-1 and V is TRBV5-1; 8 nucleotides align to TRBD1. The CDR3 has 15 residues. Germline lookup yields CDR1 SGHRS and CDR2 YFSETQ. Losses at the gene ends were 4 bases for V and 1 base for J; bases not matched to a gene: 6.

This CDR3 is CASSISGRAIEQFF. The DNA of the CDR3 is TGTGCCAGCAGCATTAGCGGGAGGGCCATTGAGCAGTTCTTC. V and J are TRBV7-9 and TRBJ2-1, with 11 bases lining up with TRBD2. Germline values: CDR1 SEHNR, CDR2 FQNEAQ (reference sequence). Unmatched junction bases numbered 6, after V lost 5 bases and J lost 9 bases. There are 14 residues in the CDR3.

CDR3 in amino acids: CASSLPLRREQYF. Here the CDR3 DNA reads TGTGCCAGCTCACTTCCCCTCAGAAGGGAGCAGTACTTC. V and J are TRBV18 and TRBJ2-7, with no clear D. The germline CDR1 and CDR2 sequences are KGHSH and LQKENI. Trimming removed 4 bases at V and 7 bases at J, with 14 bases between. The CDR3 is 13 amino acids.

V usage is TRBV5-1 and J usage is TRBJ2-3; a possible D gene is TRBD1 (6 bases). The ends were cut back, 0 bases at V and 0 bases at J, with 11 bases in the middle. CDR3 size: 16 residues. Germline CDR1 is SGHRS and CDR2 is YFSETQ. CDR3 amino acids: CASSLARDRSTDTQYF. CDR3 nucleotides: TGCGCCAGCAGCTTGGCCCGTGACAGGAGCACAGATACGCAGTATTTT.

In DNA, the CDR3 is TGTGCCAGCAGCTTTGCAGTCTACAATGAGCAGTTCTTC. Translating gives CASSFAVYNEQFF. The chain recombines TRBV7-2 with TRBJ2-1; D call uncertain. Between the trimmed V and J ends, which lost 3 bases and 3 bases, there was a span of 6 bases. Germline CDR1 is SGHTA and CDR2 is FQGNSA. This CDR3 region has 13 residues.

The chain uses TRBV5-1 and TRBJ2-7; D is perhaps TRBD1 (6 bases). This CDR3 spans 14 amino acids. Germline values: CDR1 SGHRS, CDR2 YFSETQ. Between the trimmed V and J ends, which lost 2 bases and 7 bases, there was a span of 16 bases. The CDR3 loop reads CASSLNNRVGEQYF. CDR3 coding DNA: TGCGCCAGCAGCTTAAATAACAGGGTTGGGGAGCAGTACTTC.

The chain carries TRBV11-2 and TRBJ2-7, with a tentative D call TRBD1 (5 bases). Germline V gives CDR1 SGHAT, CDR2 FQNNGV. The CDR3 contains 11 residues. The germline V and J ends were trimmed by 5 bases and 6 bases, with 8 bases remaining between them. The CDR3 here is CASSRGGEQYF. The CDR3 DNA follows: TGTGCCAGCAGCAGGGGTGGCGAGCAGTACTTC.

The CDR3 sequence: CASSPSYGADDTQYF. CDR3 coding DNA: TGTGCCAGCTCACCATCCTATGGGGCAGACGATACGCAGTATTTT. This rearrangement joins TRBV18 to TRBJ2-3; D possibly corresponds to TRBD1 (5 bases). The CDR3 consists of 15 residues. V was clipped by 2 bases and J by 6 bases, with 15 bases between them. Germline V CDR1 and CDR2: KGHSH, LQKENI.

The chain links TRBV19 to TRBJ2-5; D is unresolved. The V gene lost 3 bases and the J gene lost 5 bases, with 7 bases spanning the gap. This CDR3 has 12 residues. Per the germline V gene, CDR1 is LNHDA and CDR2 is SQIVND (reference sequence). CDR3 nucleotide sequence: TGTGCCAGTAGTATTGATATGGAGACCCAGTACTTC. Amino acid sequence: CASSIDMETQYF.

About this clone itself: Other DNA sequences in the sample encode the same CDR3. The V call is TRBV9, the J call TRBJ2-5, with D perhaps TRBD1 (6 bases). With 0 bases removed from V and 4 bases from J, the gap between germline ends came to 10 bases. The CDR3 covers 14 residues. Germline CDR1 SGDLS, CDR2 YYNGEE. The CDR3 sequence is CASSVGQGRETQYF. The CDR3 DNA reads as TGTGCCAGCAGCGTAGGGCAGGGGAGAGAGACCCAGTACTTC.

V and J are TRBV14 and TRBJ1-2; TRBD1 agrees at 9 bases. Trimming at V came to 1 base and at J to 9 bases, leaving 3 bases not matched to a gene. The CDR3 runs to 13 residues. Germline lookup yields CDR1 SGHDN and CDR2 FVKESK. The CDR3: CASSQATGGSYTF. The DNA for the CDR3 is TGTGCCAGCAGCCAAGCGACAGGGGGAAGCTACACCTTC.

Remarks on this clone: Distinct nucleotide sequences in the sample also encode this CDR3. The chain joins TRBV18 to TRBJ2-1; weak D call: TRBD2 (7 bases). The CDR3 covers 16 residues. V was shortened by 3 bases and J by 3 bases, with 15 bases between the two germline ends. Per germline, CDR1 KGHSH and CDR2 LQKENI. The CDR3 DNA reads as TGTGCCAGCTCACCCCCGGGGGGCATAAGCTACAATGAGCAGTTCTTC. It specifies CASSPPGGISYNEQFF. The whole variable domain, remainder taken from reference TRBV18 and TRBJ2-1, is NAGVMQNPRHLVRRRGQEARLRCSPMKGHSHVYWYRQLPEEGLKFMVYLQKENIIDESGMPKERFSAEFPKEGPSILRIQQVVRGDSAAYFCASSPPGGISYNEQFFGPGTRLTVL.

V usage is TRBV7-8 and J usage is TRBJ2-7; D possibly matches TRBD1 or TRBD2 (5 bases each). In germline, CDR1 is SGHVS, CDR2 FQNEAQ. The CDR3 has 14 residues. V gave up 1 base and J gave up 6 bases, with 13 bases separating them. The CDR3 protein is CASSLVRGLGEQYF. The CDR3 coding sequence is TGTGCCAGCAGCTTAGTACGGGGCCTTGGCGAGCAGTACTTC.

This clone appeared once. The chain recombines TRBV7-2 with TRBJ2-1; D possibly corresponds to TRBD2 (5 bases). This CDR3 has 15 amino acids. Per the germline V gene, CDR1 is SGHTA and CDR2 is FQGNSA. Trimming took 5 bases from V and 1 from J, leaving 12 bases between them. DNA for the CDR3: TGTGCCAGCAGCCGTCGGACGGGGTCCTACAATGAGCAGTTCTTC. It translates to CASSRRTGSYNEQFF. The complete variable domain, with remaining parts taken from reference TRBV7-2 and TRBJ2-1, reads GAGVSQSPSNKVTEKGKDVELRCDPISGHTALYWYRQSLGQGLEFLIYFQGNSAPDKSGLPSDRFSAERTGGSVSTLTIQRTQQEDSAVYLCASSRRTGSYNEQFFGPGTRLTVL.

The chain uses TRBV6-4 and TRBJ2-5, with D possibly matching TRBD1 (5 bases). V was shortened by 3 bases and J by 5 bases, with 13 bases between the two germline ends. There are 14 residues in the CDR3. CDR1 and CDR2 (germline): MRHNA, SNTAGT. CDR3 coding DNA: TGTGCCAGCAGTGAGGTGAAGGGGTGGGAGACCCAGTACTTC. Translating gives CASSEVKGWETQYF.

CDR3 sequence: CAGAANTGELFF. The CDR3 DNA follows: TGTGCCGGAGCAGCAAACACCGGGGAGCTGTTTTTT. V gene TRBV6-1 combines with J gene TRBJ2-2; no firm D call. The CDR3 is made up of 12 amino acids. V was clipped by 11 bases and J by 2 bases, with 9 bases between them. The germline CDR1 and CDR2 sequences are MNHNS and SASEGT.

The rearrangement links TRBV4-3 to TRBJ2-5; D gene uncertain. The CDR3 totals 14 residues. Germline V CDR1 and CDR2: LGHNA, YSLEER. Trimming took 3 bases from V and 5 from J, leaving 13 bases between them. Here the CDR3 DNA reads TGCGCCAGCAGCCAGGCGTCTGCCCGGGAGACCCAGTACTTC. This codes for CASSQASARETQYF.

On this clone: Distinct nucleotide sequences in the sample also encode this CDR3. This chain connects TRBV2 to TRBJ2-1; D is uncertain. In germline, CDR1 is SNHLY, CDR2 FYNNEI. The CDR3 sequence is 10 residues long. Trimming shortened V by 4 bases and J by 7 bases, and 2 bases separated the two germline ends. The chain's CDR3 is CASSVNEQFF. DNA for the CDR3: TGTGCCAGCAGTGTAAATGAGCAGTTCTTC. The whole variable domain, filled in from reference TRBV2 and TRBJ2-1, reads EPEVTQTPSHQVTQMGQEVILRCVPISNHLYFYWYRQILGQKVEFLVSFYNNEISEKSEIFDDQFSVERPDGSNFTLKIRSTKLEDSAMYFCASSVNEQFFGPGTRLTVL.

The chain links TRBV18 to TRBJ2-7; tentative D call: TRBD1 (8 bases). The germline V gene has CDR1 KGHSH and CDR2 LQKENI. There are 15 residues in the CDR3. V was pared by 6 bases and J by 1 base, with 16 bases between. Here the CDR3 reads CASSTGGTGSYEQYF. DNA for the CDR3: TGTGCCAGCTCCACCGGGGGGACAGGATCCTACGAGCAGTACTTC.

The rearrangement uses TRBV4-2 and TRBJ2-3; D call uncertain. Per the germline V gene, CDR1 is LGHNA and CDR2 is YNFKEQ. The CDR3 extends over 14 amino acids. V gave up 4 bases and J gave up 6 bases, with 14 bases separating them. DNA for the CDR3: TGTGCCAGCAGCCTACCGAATGGGCGGGATACGCAGTATTTT. Residues: CASSLPNGRDTQYF.

The V gene is TRBV28, the J gene TRBJ1-5; no reliable D call. The V and J ends lost 6 bases and 3 bases respectively, with 18 bases between them. The CDR3 totals 16 residues. CDR1 is MDHEN and CDR2 is SYDVKM in the germline V gene. The chain's CDR3 is CASREEGGRYNQPQHF. DNA of the CDR3: TGTGCCAGCAGGGAGGAGGGCGGAAGGTACAATCAGCCCCAGCATTTT.